This TCR beta chain appears in the sequencing data of a study of blood T cell repertoires in COVID-19. Profiling relied on immunoSEQ multiplex PCR, and the TCRdb table lists in-frame clones only, not all of them. Here the sample spans fewer than 350,000 clones, about 91% being singletons. The CDR3 contains 16 residues. V shed 6 bases, J shed 4 bases, and the junction held 11 bases outside the gene matches. Germline values: CDR1 MNHEY, CDR2 SVGEGT. J is TRBJ2-7 and V is TRBV6-2 or TRBV6-3, with 11 bases identical to TRBD1. The sequence was obtained from a woman in her thirties with COVID-19, enrolled during active disease. Sequencing used peripheral blood. The CDR3 reads CASSFPPGQGAYEQYV. The CDR3, as DNA: TGTGCCAGCAGCTTTCCCCCCGGACAGGGGGCTTACGAGCAGTACGTC.